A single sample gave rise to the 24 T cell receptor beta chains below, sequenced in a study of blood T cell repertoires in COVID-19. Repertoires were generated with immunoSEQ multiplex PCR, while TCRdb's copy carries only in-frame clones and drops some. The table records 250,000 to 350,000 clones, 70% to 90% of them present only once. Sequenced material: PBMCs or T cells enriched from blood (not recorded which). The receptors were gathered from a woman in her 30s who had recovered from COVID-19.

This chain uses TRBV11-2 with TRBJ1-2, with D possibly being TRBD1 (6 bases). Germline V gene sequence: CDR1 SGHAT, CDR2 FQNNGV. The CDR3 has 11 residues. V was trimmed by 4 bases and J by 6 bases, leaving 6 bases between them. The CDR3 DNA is TGTGCCAGCAGCTCAGGGGATGGCTACACCTTC. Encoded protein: CASSSGDGYTF.

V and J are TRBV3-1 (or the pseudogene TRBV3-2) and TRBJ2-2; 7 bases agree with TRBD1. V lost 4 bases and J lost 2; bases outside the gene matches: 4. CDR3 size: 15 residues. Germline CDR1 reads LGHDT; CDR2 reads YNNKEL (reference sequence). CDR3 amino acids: CASSPGTANTGELFF. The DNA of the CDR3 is TGTGCCAGCAGCCCAGGGACAGCCAACACCGGGGAGCTGTTTTTT.

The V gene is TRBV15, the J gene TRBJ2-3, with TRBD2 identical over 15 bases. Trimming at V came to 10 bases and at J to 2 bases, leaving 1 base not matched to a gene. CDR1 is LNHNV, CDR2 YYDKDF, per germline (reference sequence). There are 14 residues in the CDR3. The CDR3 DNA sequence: TGTGCCAGGACTAGCGGGAGGGCCACAGATACGCAGTATTTT. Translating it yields CARTSGRATDTQYF.

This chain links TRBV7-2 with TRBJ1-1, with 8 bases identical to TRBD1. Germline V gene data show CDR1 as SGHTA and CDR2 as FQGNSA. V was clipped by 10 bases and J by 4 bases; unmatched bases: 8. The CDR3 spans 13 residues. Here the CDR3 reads CATGQGAGTEAFF. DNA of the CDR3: TGTGCCACCGGGCAGGGGGCAGGCACTGAAGCTTTCTTT.

Here the CDR3 DNA reads TGTGCCAGCAGTTCTGGGGACACTCCCTACGAGCAGTACTTC. Its translation: CASSSGDTPYEQYF. The J gene is TRBJ2-7, the V gene TRBV27, with D perhaps matching TRBD1 (6 bases). Germline V gene data show CDR1 as MNHEY and CDR2 as SMNVEV (reference sequence). V lost 4 bases, J lost 2 bases, and 12 bases lay in between. This CDR3 contains 14 residues.

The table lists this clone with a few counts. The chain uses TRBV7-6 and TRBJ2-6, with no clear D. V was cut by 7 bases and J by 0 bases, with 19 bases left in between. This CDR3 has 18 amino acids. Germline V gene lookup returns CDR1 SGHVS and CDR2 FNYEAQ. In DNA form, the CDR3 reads TGTGCCAGCACCCTAGAGATTAGTCCCCTCTCTGGGGCCAACGTCCTGACTTTC. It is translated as CASTLEISPLSGANVLTF. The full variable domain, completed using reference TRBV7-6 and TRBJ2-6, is GAGVSQSPRYKVTKRGQDVALRCDPISGHVSLYWYRQALGQGPEFLTYFNYEAQQDKSGLPNDRFSAERPEGSISTLTIQRTEQRDSAMYRCASTLEISPLSGANVLTFGAGSRLTVL.

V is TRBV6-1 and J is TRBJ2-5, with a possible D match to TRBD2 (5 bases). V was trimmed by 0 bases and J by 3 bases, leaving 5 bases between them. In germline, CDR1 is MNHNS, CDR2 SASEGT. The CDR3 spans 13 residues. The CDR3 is CASSEAEEETQYF. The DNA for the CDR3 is TGTGCCAGCAGTGAAGCGGAGGAAGAGACCCAGTACTTC.

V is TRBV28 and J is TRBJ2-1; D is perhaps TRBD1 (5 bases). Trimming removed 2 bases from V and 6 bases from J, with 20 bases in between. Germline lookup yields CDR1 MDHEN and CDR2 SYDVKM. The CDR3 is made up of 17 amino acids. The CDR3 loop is CASSLQVLAKGINEQFF. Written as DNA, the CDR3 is TGTGCCAGCAGTTTACAGGTTCTGGCTAAGGGGATCAATGAGCAGTTCTTC.

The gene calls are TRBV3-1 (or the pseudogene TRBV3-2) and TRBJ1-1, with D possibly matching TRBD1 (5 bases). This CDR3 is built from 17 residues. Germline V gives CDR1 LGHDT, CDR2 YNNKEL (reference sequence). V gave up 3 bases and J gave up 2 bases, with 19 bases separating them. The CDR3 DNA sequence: TGTGCCAGCAGCCATGGAGGGATACGGGGGAGCAACACTGAAGCTTTCTTT. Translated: CASSHGGIRGSNTEAFF.

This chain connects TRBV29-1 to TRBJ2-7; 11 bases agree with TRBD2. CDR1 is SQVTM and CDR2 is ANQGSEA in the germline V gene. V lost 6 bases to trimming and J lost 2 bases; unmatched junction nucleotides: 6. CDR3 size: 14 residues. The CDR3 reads CSVSGTSGTYEQYF. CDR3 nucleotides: TGCAGCGTATCCGGGACTAGCGGTACCTACGAGCAGTACTTC.

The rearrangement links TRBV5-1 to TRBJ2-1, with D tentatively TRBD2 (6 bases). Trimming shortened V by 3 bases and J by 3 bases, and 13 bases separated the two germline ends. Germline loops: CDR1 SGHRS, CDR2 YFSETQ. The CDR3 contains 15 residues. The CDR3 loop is CASSSRLENYNEQFF. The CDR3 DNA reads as TGCGCCAGCAGCTCCCGACTAGAGAACTACAATGAGCAGTTCTTC.

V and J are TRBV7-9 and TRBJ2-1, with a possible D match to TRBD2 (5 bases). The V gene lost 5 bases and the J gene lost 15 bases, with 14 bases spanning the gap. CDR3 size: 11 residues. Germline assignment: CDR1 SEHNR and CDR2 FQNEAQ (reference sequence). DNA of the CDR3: TGTGCCAGCAGCCCCGAGCGGAAGGTGTTCTTC. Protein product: CASSPERKVFF. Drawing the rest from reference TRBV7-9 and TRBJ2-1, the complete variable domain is DTGVSQNPRHKITKRGQNVTFRCDPISEHNRLYWYRQTLGQGPEFLTYFQNEAQLEKSRLLSDRFSAERPKGSFSTLEIQRTEQGDSAMYLCASSPERKVFFGPGTRLTVL.

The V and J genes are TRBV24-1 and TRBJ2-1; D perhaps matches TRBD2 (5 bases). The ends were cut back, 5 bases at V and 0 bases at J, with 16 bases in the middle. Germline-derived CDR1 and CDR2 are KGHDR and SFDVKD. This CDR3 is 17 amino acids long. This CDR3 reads CATSAVRTSSSYNEQFF. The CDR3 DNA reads TGTGCCACCAGTGCCGTTAGGACTTCGAGCTCCTACAATGAGCAGTTCTTC.

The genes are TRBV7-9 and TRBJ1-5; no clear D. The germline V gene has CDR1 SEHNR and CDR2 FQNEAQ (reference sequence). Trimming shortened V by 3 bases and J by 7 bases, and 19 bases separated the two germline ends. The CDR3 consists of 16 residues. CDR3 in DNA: TGTGCCAGCAGCTTTTCGCGGATCGGGGTGGGGCAGCCCCAGCATTTT. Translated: CASSFSRIGVGQPQHF.

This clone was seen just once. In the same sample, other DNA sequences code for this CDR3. The chain's CDR3 is CASRAGGRGGHSSYNEQFF. Written as DNA, the CDR3 is TGTGCCAGTCGTGCGGGGGGGCGCGGGGGGCATAGCTCCTACAATGAGCAGTTCTTC. The chain joins TRBV19 to TRBJ2-1; the match to TRBD2 covers 9 bases. The V segment lost 8 bases and the J segment 0 bases; nucleotides outside the gene matches: 17. CDR3 size: 19 residues. Germline V gives CDR1 LNHDA, CDR2 SQIVND (reference sequence).

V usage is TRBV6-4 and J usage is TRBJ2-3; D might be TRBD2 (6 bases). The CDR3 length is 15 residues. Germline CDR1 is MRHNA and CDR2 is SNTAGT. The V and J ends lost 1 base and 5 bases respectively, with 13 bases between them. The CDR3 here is CASSDWGGRGDTQYF. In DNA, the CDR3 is TGTGCCAGCAGTGACTGGGGAGGTCGAGGAGATACGCAGTATTTT.

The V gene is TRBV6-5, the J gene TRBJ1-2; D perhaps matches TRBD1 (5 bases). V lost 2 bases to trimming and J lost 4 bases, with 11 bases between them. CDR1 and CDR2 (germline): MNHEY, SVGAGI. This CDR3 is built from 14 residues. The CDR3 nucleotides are TGTGCCAGCAGTTACGGGACTCTCAGCTATGGCTACACCTTC. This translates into CASSYGTLSYGYTF.

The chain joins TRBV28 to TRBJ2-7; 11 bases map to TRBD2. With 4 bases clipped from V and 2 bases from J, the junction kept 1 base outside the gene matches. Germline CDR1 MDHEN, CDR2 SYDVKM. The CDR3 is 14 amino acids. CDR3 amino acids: CASSSLAGAYEQYF. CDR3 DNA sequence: TGTGCCAGCAGTTCACTAGCGGGAGCCTACGAGCAGTACTTC.

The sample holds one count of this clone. The CDR3 protein is CASSQERIRTEAFF. The CDR3 DNA follows: TGCGCCAGCAGCCAAGAGCGCATTCGGACTGAAGCTTTCTTT. The V and J genes are TRBV4-1 and TRBJ1-1; no definite D call. Germline V gene lookup returns CDR1 MGHRA and CDR2 YSYEKL. The CDR3 spans 14 residues. Deletions cut 0 bases from V and 5 bases from J, with 10 bases between.

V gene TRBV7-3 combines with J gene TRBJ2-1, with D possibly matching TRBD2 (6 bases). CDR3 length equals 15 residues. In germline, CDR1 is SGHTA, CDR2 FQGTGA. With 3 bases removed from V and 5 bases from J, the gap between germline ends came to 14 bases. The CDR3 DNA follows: TGTGCCAGCAGCTTCGGGGAACCGGGGGACAATGAGCAGTTCTTC. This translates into CASSFGEPGDNEQFF.

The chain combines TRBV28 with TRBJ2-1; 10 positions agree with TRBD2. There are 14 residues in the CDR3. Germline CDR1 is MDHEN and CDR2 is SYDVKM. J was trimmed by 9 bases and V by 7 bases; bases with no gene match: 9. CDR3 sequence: CASTPGTSEIEQFF. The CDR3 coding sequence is TGTGCCAGCACCCCTGGGACTAGCGAAATTGAGCAGTTCTTC.

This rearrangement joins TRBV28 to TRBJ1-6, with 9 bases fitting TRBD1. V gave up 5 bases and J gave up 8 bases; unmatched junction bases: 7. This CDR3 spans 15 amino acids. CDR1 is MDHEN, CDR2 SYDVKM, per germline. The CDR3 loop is CASSPTGGWDSPLHF. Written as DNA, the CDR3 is TGTGCCAGCAGTCCGACAGGGGGATGGGATTCACCCCTCCACTTT.

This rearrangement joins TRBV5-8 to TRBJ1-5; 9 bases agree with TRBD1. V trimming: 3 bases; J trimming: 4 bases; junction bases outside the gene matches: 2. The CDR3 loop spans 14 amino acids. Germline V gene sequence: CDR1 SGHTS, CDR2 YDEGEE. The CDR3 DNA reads TGTGCCAGCAGCTATGGGACAGGGAATCAGCCCCAGCATTTT. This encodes CASSYGTGNQPQHF.

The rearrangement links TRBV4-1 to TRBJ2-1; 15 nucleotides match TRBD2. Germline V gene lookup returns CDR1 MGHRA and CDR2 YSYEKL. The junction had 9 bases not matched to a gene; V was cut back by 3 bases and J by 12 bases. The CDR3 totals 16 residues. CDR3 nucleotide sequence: TGCGCCAGCAGCCAGCGGACTAGCGGGAGGGCCTTGAGGCAGTTCTTC. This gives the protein CASSQRTSGRALRQFF.